The 29 T cell receptor beta chains given below trace back to one sample, sequenced in a study of control samples from healthy donors and cancer patients (TCRdb year 2020). Preparation of the library involved the immunoSEQ multiplex PCR assay. In TCRdb, the immuneACCESS table is reduced to in-frame sequences with V and J assigned. These tables do not hold every clone; where another copy was compared, an unresolved V gene accounts for under half, and the others remain unexplained. Present in this sample are 110,000 or so clones, over 75% of which were seen just once. Jointly, the top ten make up approximately 4% of the sample. Sequencing was done on a sample of blood. These receptors were taken from a human donor in good health. The donor label of this sample is uncertain.

The chain employs TRBV5-1 and TRBJ1-6; D ambiguous. Trimming cost V 0 bases and J 5 bases, with 12 bases left between them. Germline CDR1 and CDR2: SGHRS and YFSETQ. The CDR3 is 16 amino acids. CDR3 coding DNA: TGCGCCAGCAGCTTGGAAACGCCCGGGAATAATTCACCCCTCCACTTT. Protein sequence: CASSLETPGNNSPLHF.

This sequence joins TRBV2 and TRBJ1-1; TRBD1 agrees at 8 bases. After removal of 4 bases from V and 6 bases from J, the junction contained 10 bases not matched to a gene. CDR3 length: 15 amino acids. Germline V CDR1 and CDR2: SNHLY, FYNNEI. CDR3 nucleotide sequence: TGTGCCAGCAGTGGGTTTTGGACAGGGCTGGCTGAAGCTTTCTTT. Translation gives CASSGFWTGLAEAFF.

The chain carries TRBV28 and TRBJ2-1; TRBD1 matches 9 bases. V gave up 6 bases and J gave up 8 bases; unmatched junction bases: 20. This CDR3 contains 18 residues. The germline gives CDR1 MDHEN, CDR2 SYDVKM. CDR3 protein: CASSPTGGEKFVKDEQFF. As DNA, the CDR3 is TGTGCCAGCAGCCCTACAGGGGGCGAAAAATTTGTTAAGGATGAGCAGTTCTTC. Together with reference TRBV28 and TRBJ2-1, the CDR3 gives the full variable domain: DVKVTQSSRYLVKRTGEKVFLECVQDMDHENMFWYRQDPGLGLRLIYFSYDVKMKEKGDIPEGYSVSREKKERFSLILESASTNQTSMYLCASSPTGGEKFVKDEQFFGPGTRLTVL.

This clone was seen a single time. V is TRBV24-1 and J is TRBJ2-3; D is ambiguous. The germline V gene has CDR1 KGHDR and CDR2 SFDVKD. V was clipped by 5 bases and J by 4 bases, with 12 bases between them. The CDR3 is 14 amino acids. This CDR3 reads CATSAPAGPDTQYF. In nucleotides, the CDR3 is TGTGCCACCAGTGCACCCGCCGGTCCAGATACGCAGTATTTT.

The V gene is TRBV7-8, the J gene TRBJ2-2; the D call may be TRBD1 or TRBD2 (5 bases each). Germline values: CDR1 SGHVS, CDR2 FQNEAQ. Trimming stripped 4 bases from V and 3 bases from J, with 12 bases between. The CDR3 sequence is 15 residues long. The CDR3 bases are TGTGCCAGCAGCTCACGGGGCAGGGACACCGGGGAGCTGTTTTTT. Translated, it gives CASSSRGRDTGELFF.

The chain has TRBV5-6 and TRBJ2-7, with 8 bases lining up with TRBD1. The germline CDR1 and CDR2 sequences are SGHDT and YYEEEE. This CDR3 has 14 residues. The V and J ends lost 4 bases and 2 bases, in that order; junction bases with no gene match: 5. For the CDR3, the DNA is TGTGCCAGCAGCGCCGGACAGGGACCCTACGAGCAGTACGTC. Protein: CASSAGQGPYEQYV.

V gene TRBV28 combines with J gene TRBJ1-1; TRBD1 might be the D (6 bases). The length of the CDR3 is 14 residues. V was clipped by 4 bases and J by 4 bases, with 13 bases between them. Germline V gene lookup returns CDR1 MDHEN and CDR2 SYDVKM. The DNA of the CDR3 is TGTGCCAGCAGTTCCGGGGGGCTCGGCACTGAAGCTTTCTTT. Encoded protein: CASSSGGLGTEAFF.

This chain links TRBV9 with TRBJ2-3; 8 nucleotides line up with TRBD2. Germline V gives CDR1 SGDLS, CDR2 YYNGEE. Losses at the gene ends were 3 bases for V and 3 bases for J; bases not matched to a gene: 3. The CDR3 sequence is 14 residues long. CDR3 bases: TGTGCCAGCAGCGCGGGGGGGTTAACAGATACGCAGTATTTT. This sequence encodes CASSAGGLTDTQYF.

The chain recombines TRBV19 with TRBJ1-5; D perhaps matches TRBD1 (6 bases). This CDR3 contains 13 residues. Germline values: CDR1 LNHDA, CDR2 SQIVND (reference sequence). V lost 5 bases to trimming and J lost 3 bases, with 8 bases between them. The chain's CDR3 is CASSDRFNQPQHF. In DNA, the CDR3 is TGTGCCAGTAGTGACAGGTTCAATCAGCCCCAGCATTTT.

The chain couples TRBV5-1 to TRBJ2-2; 7 bases map to TRBD2. This CDR3 spans 15 amino acids. With V trimmed by 4 bases and J by 2 bases, 5 bases remained unmatched. CDR1 SGHRS and CDR2 YFSETQ come from the germline V gene. The CDR3 spells CASSRRGDNTGELFF. The CDR3 DNA sequence: TGCGCCAGCAGCCGACGGGGGGATAACACCGGGGAGCTGTTTTTT.

The V and J genes are TRBV7-9 and TRBJ2-3; 7 bases align to TRBD2. J was trimmed by 2 bases and V by 4 bases; bases with no gene match: 12. Germline V CDR1 and CDR2: SEHNR, FQNEAQ (reference sequence). There are 17 residues in the CDR3. The CDR3 region has the DNA TGTGCCAGCAGCTATAGGACGGCTAGCGGATTCACAGATACGCAGTATTTT. Translating gives CASSYRTASGFTDTQYF.

The CDR3 bases are TGTGCCAGTAGTGGCACGACGAACACCGGGGAGCTGTTTTTT. This encodes CASSGTTNTGELFF. The rearrangement links TRBV19 to TRBJ2-2; D is unresolved. Germline loops: CDR1 LNHDA, CDR2 SQIVND (reference sequence). V lost 5 bases and J lost 0, with 7 bases in between. The CDR3 loop spans 14 amino acids.

The rearrangement links TRBV5-1 to TRBJ2-2, with TRBD2 identical over 9 bases. J gave up 0 bases and V 5 bases, and 2 bases lay outside the gene matches. Germline V gene data show CDR1 as SGHRS and CDR2 as YFSETQ. The CDR3 totals 15 residues. CDR3 sequence: CASRGGGANTGELFF. CDR3 in DNA: TGCGCCAGCAGGGGCGGGGGGGCGAACACCGGGGAGCTGTTTTTT.

V gene TRBV6-2 or TRBV6-3 combines with J gene TRBJ1-2; 12 bases line up with TRBD1. CDR3 length equals 15 residues. Germline V gene sequence: CDR1 MNHEY, CDR2 SVGEGT. Trimming removed 5 bases from V and 6 bases from J; junction bases left unmatched: 7. The CDR3 sequence: CASSPVGQGAHGYTF. The CDR3 DNA reads as TGTGCCAGCAGTCCGGTGGGACAGGGGGCCCATGGCTACACCTTC.

This sequence joins TRBV3-1 (or the pseudogene TRBV3-2) and TRBJ2-1, with a weak D call TRBD2 (5 bases). Trimming removed 0 bases at V and 9 bases at J, with 12 bases between. Germline CDR1 LGHDT, CDR2 YNNKEL (reference sequence). CDR3 length equals 14 residues. The CDR3 region has the DNA TGTGCCAGCAGCCAAGATGAAGGGAGAGGTGAGCAGTTCTTC. Translating gives CASSQDEGRGEQFF.

This clone was detected once. This sequence joins TRBV7-8 and TRBJ2-1, with TRBD1 as a possible D gene (5 bases). CDR3 length equals 14 residues. Germline-derived CDR1 and CDR2 are SGHVS and FQNEAQ. The V end was cut by 5 bases, the J end by 6 bases, with 14 bases between. The CDR3 nucleotides are TGTGCCAGCAGCCCCCAGAGACAGAGCAATGAGCAGTTCTTC. Translation: CASSPQRQSNEQFF.

A single count supports this clone. This chain joins TRBV9 and TRBJ1-4, with 8 bases aligning to TRBD1. Unmatched junction bases numbered 5, after V lost 3 bases and J lost 4 bases. The CDR3 covers 15 residues. Germline V lookup: CDR1 SGDLS, CDR2 YYNGEE. The chain's CDR3 is CASSATGAGNEKLFF. DNA for the CDR3: TGTGCCAGCAGCGCGACAGGGGCGGGTAATGAAAAACTGTTTTTT.

V and J are TRBV18 and TRBJ2-6; TRBD1 agrees at 9 bases. There are 18 residues in the CDR3. The germline V gene has CDR1 KGHSH and CDR2 LQKENI. V shed 3 bases and J 0 bases; nucleotides not matched to a gene: 6. The CDR3 loop is CASSPRGTGRSGANVLTF. DNA of the CDR3: TGTGCCAGCTCACCTCGGGGGACAGGGCGCTCTGGGGCCAACGTCCTGACTTTC.

The J gene is TRBJ1-5, the V gene TRBV7-2; no firm D call. CDR1 SGHTA and CDR2 FQGNSA come from the germline V gene. The CDR3 runs to 13 residues. With 3 bases removed from V and 7 bases from J, the gap between germline ends came to 10 bases. In DNA, the CDR3 is TGTGCCAGCAGCTTCCCACTTAGGCAGCCCCAGCATTTT. It codes for CASSFPLRQPQHF.

The rearrangement joins TRBV5-4 to TRBJ2-7, with TRBD2 identical over 11 bases. The J segment lost 5 bases and the V segment lost 0 bases, leaving 4 bases of the junction unmatched. The CDR3 is made up of 15 amino acids. Germline loops: CDR1 SGHNT, CDR2 YYREEE (reference sequence). The chain's CDR3 is CASSLGIAGGNEQYF. The CDR3 DNA reads TGTGCCAGCAGCTTGGGAATAGCGGGGGGGAACGAGCAGTACTTC.

In its sample, this clone is medium-sized. One end of the junction is discordant with germline, which a read error may explain. The V gene is TRBV11-2, the J gene TRBJ2-2; maybe TRBD2 (5 bases). CDR3 length equals 15 residues. Germline CDR1 SGHAT, CDR2 FQNNGV. The CDR3 coding sequence is TGTGCCAGCAGATTAGGGCTAGCCGACACCGGGGAGCTGTTTTTT. It codes for CASRLGLADTGELFF.

This rearrangement joins TRBV19 to TRBJ2-7, with D possibly matching TRBD2 (7 bases). V was shortened by 6 bases and J by 3 bases, with 18 bases between the two germline ends. The CDR3 is 15 amino acids. CDR1 and CDR2 from the germline V gene are LNHDA and SQIVND (reference sequence). The CDR3 DNA reads as TGTGCCAGTAGCGTTAGCGGCGGGGGCTTCTACGAGCAGTACTTC. It codes for CASSVSGGGFYEQYF.

There are a few counts of this clone. The chain carries TRBV7-8 and TRBJ2-7; D perhaps matches TRBD2 (5 bases). Trimming took 2 bases from V and 3 from J, leaving 17 bases between them. Germline assignment: CDR1 SGHVS and CDR2 FQNEAQ. This CDR3 region has 16 residues. CDR3 sequence: CASSLHGVRTLYEQYV. In DNA form, the CDR3 reads TGTGCCAGCAGCTTACACGGGGTCCGTACCCTCTACGAGCAGTACGTC.

CDR3 residues: CASGTATNEKLFF. CDR3 sequence (DNA): TGTGCCAGCGGGACAGCAACTAATGAAAAACTGTTTTTT. This rearrangement joins TRBV27 to TRBJ1-4, with 7 bases fitting TRBD1. Trimming at V came to 8 bases and at J to 0 bases, leaving 0 bases not matched to a gene. Germline assignment: CDR1 MNHEY and CDR2 SMNVEV (reference sequence). The CDR3 is made up of 13 amino acids.

The chain combines TRBV5-4 with TRBJ2-3; 9 nucleotides align to TRBD2. Germline V gene sequence: CDR1 SGHNT, CDR2 YYREEE (reference sequence). V lost 4 bases, J lost 0 bases, and 9 bases stayed unmatched. The CDR3 contains 17 residues. CDR3 region: CASSLDVTSGSTDTQYF. In nucleotides, the CDR3 is TGTGCCAGCAGCCTGGATGTGACTAGCGGTAGCACAGATACGCAGTATTTT.

This sequence joins TRBV12-3 or TRBV12-4 and TRBJ1-2; unclear D gene. This CDR3 contains 13 residues. Trimming pared 6 bases from V and 8 bases from J, leaving 16 bases between. The CDR3 bases are TGTGCCAGCAGCCTCGGCGTATGGGGAGGCTACACCTTC. Translated: CASSLGVWGGYTF.

The J gene is TRBJ1-1, the V gene TRBV19; 8 nucleotides match TRBD1. The length of the CDR3 is 15 residues. The trim removed 6 bases at V and 1 base at J, leaving 7 bases unmatched. Germline V gene data show CDR1 as LNHDA and CDR2 as SQIVND (reference sequence). The CDR3 coding sequence is TGTGCCAGTAGCCTTGGACAGGGTAGGAACACTGAAGCTTTCTTT. Protein: CASSLGQGRNTEAFF. The whole variable domain, filled in from reference TRBV19 and TRBJ1-1, reads DGGITQSPKYLFRKEGQNVTLSCEQNLNHDAMYWYRQDPGQGLRLIYYSQIVNDFQKGDIAEGYSVSREKKESFPLTVTSAQKNPTAFYLCASSLGQGRNTEAFFGQGTRLTVV.

This chain's CDR3 is CASNLAGNPYEQYF. CDR3 in DNA: TGTGCCAGCAATTTAGCGGGGAACCCCTACGAGCAGTACTTC. The rearrangement links TRBV6-5 to TRBJ2-7; 8 bases are shared with TRBD2. Per germline, CDR1 MNHEY and CDR2 SVGAGI. This CDR3 has 14 amino acids. With V trimmed by 7 bases and J by 2 bases, 7 bases remained unmatched.

The chain has TRBV6-5 and TRBJ1-2; D remains ambiguous. This CDR3 region has 13 residues. CDR1 is MNHEY, CDR2 SVGAGI, per germline. V lost 2 bases and J lost 4, with 8 bases in between. The DNA of the CDR3 is TGTGCCAGCAGTTACGACCTTCTCTATGGCTACACCTTC. Translated, it gives CASSYDLLYGYTF.